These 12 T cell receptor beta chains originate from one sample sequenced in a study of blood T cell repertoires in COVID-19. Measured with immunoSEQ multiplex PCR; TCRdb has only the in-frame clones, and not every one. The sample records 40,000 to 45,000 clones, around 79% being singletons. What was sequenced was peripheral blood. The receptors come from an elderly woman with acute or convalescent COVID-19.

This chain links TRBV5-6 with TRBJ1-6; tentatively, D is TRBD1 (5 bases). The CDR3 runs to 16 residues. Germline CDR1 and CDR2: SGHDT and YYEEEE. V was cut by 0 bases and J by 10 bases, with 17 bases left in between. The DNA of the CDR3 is TGTGCCAGCAGCTTGGATCCCGCAGGGCATCAATCACCCCTCCACTTT. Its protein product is CASSLDPAGHQSPLHF.

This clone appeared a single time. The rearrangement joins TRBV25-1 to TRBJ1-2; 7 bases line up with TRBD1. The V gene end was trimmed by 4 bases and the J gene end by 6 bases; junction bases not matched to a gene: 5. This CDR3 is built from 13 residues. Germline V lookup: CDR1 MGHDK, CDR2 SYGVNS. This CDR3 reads CASSVGDSHGYTF. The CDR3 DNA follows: TGTGCCAGCAGTGTGGGGGACAGTCATGGCTACACCTTC.

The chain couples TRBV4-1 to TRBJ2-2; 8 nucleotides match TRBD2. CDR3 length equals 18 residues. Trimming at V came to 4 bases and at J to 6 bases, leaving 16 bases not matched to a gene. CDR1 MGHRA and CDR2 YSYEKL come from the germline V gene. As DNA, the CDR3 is TGCGCCAGCAGCCTAGCGATAGGGACTAGTATTAACCCCGGGGAGCTGTTTTTT. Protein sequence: CASSLAIGTSINPGELFF.

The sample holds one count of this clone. CDR3 protein: CASSLASGGGSYEQYF. CDR3 in DNA: TGTGCCAGCAGCTTAGCTAGCGGAGGTGGCTCCTACGAGCAGTACTTC. J is TRBJ2-7 and V is TRBV5-6; 7 nucleotides align to TRBD2. This CDR3 comprises 16 residues. Trimming at V came to 2 bases and at J to 0 bases, leaving 8 bases not matched to a gene. Looked up from germline, CDR1 is SGHDT and CDR2 is YYEEEE.

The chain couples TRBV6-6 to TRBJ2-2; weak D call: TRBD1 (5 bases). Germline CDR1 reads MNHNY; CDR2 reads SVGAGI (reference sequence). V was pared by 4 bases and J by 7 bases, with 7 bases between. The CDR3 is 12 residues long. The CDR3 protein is CASSFQGGELFF. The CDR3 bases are TGTGCCAGCAGTTTTCAGGGCGGGGAGCTGTTTTTT.

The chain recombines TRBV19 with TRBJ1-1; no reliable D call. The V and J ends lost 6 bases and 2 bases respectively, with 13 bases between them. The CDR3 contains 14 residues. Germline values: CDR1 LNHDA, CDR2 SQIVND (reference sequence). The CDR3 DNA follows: TGTGCCAGTAGCCCCACTGCCCTAAACACTGAAGCTTTCTTT. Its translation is CASSPTALNTEAFF. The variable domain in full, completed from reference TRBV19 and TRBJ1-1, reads DGGITQSPKYLFRKEGQNVTLSCEQNLNHDAMYWYRQDPGQGLRLIYYSQIVNDFQKGDIAEGYSVSREKKESFPLTVTSAQKNPTAFYLCASSPTALNTEAFFGQGTRLTVV.

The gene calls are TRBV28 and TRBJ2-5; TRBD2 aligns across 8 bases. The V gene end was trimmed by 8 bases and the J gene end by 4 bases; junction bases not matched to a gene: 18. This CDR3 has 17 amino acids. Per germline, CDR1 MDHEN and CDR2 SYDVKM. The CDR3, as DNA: TGTGCCAGCCTCCCGGGAGGGGGGTTCGGGAAGGGAGAGACCCAGTACTTC. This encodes CASLPGGGFGKGETQYF. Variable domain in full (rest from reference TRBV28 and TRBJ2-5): DVKVTQSSRYLVKRTGEKVFLECVQDMDHENMFWYRQDPGLGLRLIYFSYDVKMKEKGDIPEGYSVSREKKERFSLILESASTNQTSMYLCASLPGGGFGKGETQYFGPGTRLLVL.

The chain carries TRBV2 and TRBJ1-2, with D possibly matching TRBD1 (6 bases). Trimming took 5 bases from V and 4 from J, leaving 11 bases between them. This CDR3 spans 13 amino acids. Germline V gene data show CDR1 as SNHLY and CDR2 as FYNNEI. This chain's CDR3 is CASSTRGVYGYTF. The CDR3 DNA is TGTGCCAGCAGTACCAGGGGTGTCTATGGCTACACCTTC.

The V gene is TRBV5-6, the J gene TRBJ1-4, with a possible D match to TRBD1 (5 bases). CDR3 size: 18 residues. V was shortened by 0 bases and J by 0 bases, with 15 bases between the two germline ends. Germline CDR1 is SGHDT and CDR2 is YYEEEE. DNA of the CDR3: TGTGCCAGCAGCTTGGGCGGGGCGTCGGGGGCAACTAATGAAAAACTGTTTTTT. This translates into CASSLGGASGATNEKLFF.

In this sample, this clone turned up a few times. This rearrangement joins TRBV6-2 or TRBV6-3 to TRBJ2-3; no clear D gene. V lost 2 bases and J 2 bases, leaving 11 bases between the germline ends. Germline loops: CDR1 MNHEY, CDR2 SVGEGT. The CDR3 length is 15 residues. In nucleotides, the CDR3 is TGTGCCAGCAGTTACGACACGTTCAACACAGATACGCAGTATTTT. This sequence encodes CASSYDTFNTDTQYF.

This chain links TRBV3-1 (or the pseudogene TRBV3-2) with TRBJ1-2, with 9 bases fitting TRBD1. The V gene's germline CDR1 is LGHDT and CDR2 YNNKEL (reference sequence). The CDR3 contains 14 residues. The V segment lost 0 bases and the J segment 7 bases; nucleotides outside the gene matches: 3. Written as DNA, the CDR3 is TGTGCCAGCAGCCAAGAAGACAGGGGGGTTGGCTACACCTTC. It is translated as CASSQEDRGVGYTF.

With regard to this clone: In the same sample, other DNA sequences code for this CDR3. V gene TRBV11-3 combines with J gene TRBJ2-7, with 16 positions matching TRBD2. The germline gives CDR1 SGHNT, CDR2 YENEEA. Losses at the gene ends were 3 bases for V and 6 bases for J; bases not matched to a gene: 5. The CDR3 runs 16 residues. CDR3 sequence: CASSLGTSGRAGEQYF. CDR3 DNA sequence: TGTGCCAGCAGCTTGGGGACTAGCGGGAGGGCAGGCGAGCAGTACTTC.